Reported below is one T cell receptor beta chain. Its cognate antigen is unknown. Germline V gives CDR1 GTSNPN, CDR2 SVGIG (reference sequence). This CDR3 spans 16 amino acids. The germline V and J ends were trimmed by 2 bases and 5 bases, with 20 bases remaining between them. Healthy bone marrow donors made up the cohort. PCR involved 60 Vbeta and 13 Jbeta primers. Sequencing was performed with immunoSEQ multiplex PCR; in TCRdb, only in-frame clones are kept and a portion is missing. The table shows some 160,000 clones, with approximately 78% occurring only once. The data are from a study of cytomegalovirus exposure and HLA in healthy donors. Overall study context: An early data release held 80 million or so unique TCRs from HLA-typed donors.

Points from the study as a whole: Analyzed later, most CMV-associated TCR beta chains appeared HLA-restricted.

The TCR comes from a middle-aged woman in good health and CMV-seropositive. Sequencing used PBMCs. J is TRBJ2-3 and V is TRBV30, with a weak D call TRBD1 (6 bases). In nucleotides, the CDR3 is TGTGCCTGGAGTCCGAAACCCTGGACAGAGGGAGATACGCAGTATTTT. Its protein product is CAWSPKPWTEGDTQYF. Full variable domain (remainder filled in from reference TRBV30 and TRBJ2-3): SQTIHQWPATLVQPVGSPLSLECTVEGTSNPNLYWYRQAAGRGLQLLFYSVGIGQISSEVPQNLSASRPQDRQFILSSKKLLLSDSGFYLCAWSPKPWTEGDTQYFGPGTRLTVL.